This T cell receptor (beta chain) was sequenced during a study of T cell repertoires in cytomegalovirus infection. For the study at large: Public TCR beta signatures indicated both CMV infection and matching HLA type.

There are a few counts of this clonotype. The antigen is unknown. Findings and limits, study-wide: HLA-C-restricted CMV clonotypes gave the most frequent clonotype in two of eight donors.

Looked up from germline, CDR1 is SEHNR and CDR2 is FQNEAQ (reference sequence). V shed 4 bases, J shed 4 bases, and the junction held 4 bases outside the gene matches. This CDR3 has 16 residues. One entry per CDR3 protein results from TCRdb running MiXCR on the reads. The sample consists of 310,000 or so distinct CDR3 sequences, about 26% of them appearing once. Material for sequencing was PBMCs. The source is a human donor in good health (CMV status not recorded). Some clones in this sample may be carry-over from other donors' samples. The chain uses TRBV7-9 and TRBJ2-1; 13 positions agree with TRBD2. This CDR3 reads CASSSGLAGRYNEQFF. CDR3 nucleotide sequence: TGTGCCAGCAGCTCGGGACTAGCGGGGCGTTACAATGAGCAGTTCTTC.